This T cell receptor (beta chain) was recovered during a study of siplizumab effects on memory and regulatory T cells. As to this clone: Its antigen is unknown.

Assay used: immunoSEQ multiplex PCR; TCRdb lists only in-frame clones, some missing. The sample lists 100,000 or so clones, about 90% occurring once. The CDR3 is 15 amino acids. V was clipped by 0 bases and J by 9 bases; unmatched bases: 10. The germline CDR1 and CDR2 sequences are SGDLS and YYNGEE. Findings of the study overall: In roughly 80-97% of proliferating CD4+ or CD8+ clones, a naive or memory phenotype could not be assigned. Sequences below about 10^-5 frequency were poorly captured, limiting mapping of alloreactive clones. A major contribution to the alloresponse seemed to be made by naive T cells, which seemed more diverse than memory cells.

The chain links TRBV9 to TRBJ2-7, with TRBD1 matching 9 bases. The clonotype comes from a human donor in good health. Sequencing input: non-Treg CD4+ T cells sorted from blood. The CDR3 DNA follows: TGTGCCAGCAGCGTAGGTATGGGACAGGGAGTGGTGCAGTACTTC. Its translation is CASSVGMGQGVVQYF.